This T cell receptor (beta chain) was sequenced for a study of cytomegalovirus exposure and HLA in healthy donors (dated by TCRdb to about 2017). About the study as a whole: According to an earlier analysis of 587 of the donors, about 179 million T cells yielded 120 million or so unique TCR beta sequences and approximately 280 Gb of sequence data. An earlier analysis of approximately 640 of the donors applied high-throughput TCR beta sequencing to assess whether each TCR beta V gene segment acted as functional or pseudogenic. Class I and class II HLA loci were covered by the typing at four-digit resolution. In the later analysis, no new phenotypic data were used to find candidate immune exposures; instead, reliance was placed on TCR beta sequences and their occurrence across donors. Donor age, sex, ethnicity and CMV serostatus were compiled alongside the repertoire data. The study aimed to test whether signatures of past pathogen exposure could be identified by cataloging public T cell receptors. Using immunosequencing, the study profiled T cell repertoires from some 670 subjects and related those repertoires to cytomegalovirus serostatus. An early release that covered more than 550 HLA-typed donors contained 250 to 350 gigabases of sequencing data and 70 million to 100 million unique TCR sequences. To predict cytomegalovirus infection status, the study combined high-throughput TCR immunosequencing, statistical association of individual TCRs with disease status, and machine learning. Among some 400 genotyped donors of the cohort, an average of around 220,000 unique TCR beta nucleotide sequences was sequenced per donor, of which approximately 18% were non-productive. All discovery cohort repertoires had been generated on a single sequencing platform. Genome-wide SNP genotypes for about three fifths of the roughly 670 donors were used in a later genetic analysis, which treated that subset as a discovery cohort. Of the 300 to 500 genotyped donors, over 80% were placed in the genetic ancestry cluster associated with self-reported Caucasian donors. Because of strong linkage in the cohort, 4 to 6 DR-DQ haplotypes were treated as single units for association and clustering. Typing coverage differed by locus: A, B, C, DRB1 and DQB1 were typed in roughly 620-640 donors, DQA1 in around 500, DPA1 in 606, and DPB1 in 400 to 490. A separate validation cohort of 100 to 150 different subjects was used in addition to the 666-subject first cohort. A later analysis re-examined previously published TCR beta repertoires from more than 550 donors and added high-resolution HLA genotyping to investigate patterns of TCR occurrence. General conclusions and limits of the study: In vitro tests confirmed that a few of the cytomegalovirus-associated TCR beta chains recognize cytomegalovirus antigens. Most TCR sequences were observed very rarely across donors, whereas some public TCRs were present in many individuals. Because some donors lacked HLA typing at each locus, the association tests relied only on the typed subset. In a later genetic analysis, fewer N-insertions in productive TCRs were reported among donors in an Asian-associated ancestry cluster than the approximately 670-donor mean. Strong co-occurrence of HLA alleles, especially DR and DQ, made assigning TCR associations to individual alleles difficult. Several of the top co-occurrence clusters appeared to be linked to parvovirus B19, influenza, CMV and Epstein-Barr virus, according to a later analysis. In a later analysis, HLA-associated TCR beta chains were found to be more clonally expanded and to have lower generation probabilities than equally common non-associated chains. CMV serostatus was the only immune exposure information available for the cohort. The cohort was sequenced for TCR beta chains only, and without alpha or paired-chain data the features that could be detected were limited. At a false discovery rate of 0.05, a later analysis linked roughly 17,000 TCR beta sequences to specific HLA alleles. Linkage disequilibrium might explain the correlated functional status among segregating V segments, but an unknown experimental factor could not be ruled out. A further reported finding was that TCR beta sequences accurately predicted the HLA-A and HLA-B alleles for most subjects in the first cohort. The authors suggested that the approach could potentially be generalized to other disease states and immunological phenotypes. Because counts were too low, seventeen rarely observed V segments, including chromosome 9 orphons, were excluded from the earlier analysis of about 500 of the donors. In an earlier analysis of around 600 of the donors, most TCR beta V segments were observed in productive rearrangements about 90% or about 30% of the time, broadly matching IMGT annotations. A total of 150 to 200 TCR beta chains were listed by the study as associated with cytomegalovirus. A later analysis found that TCR association rates varied across HLA loci, with DRB1 alleles showing the most associated TCRs and HLA-C alleles the fewest. Some IMGT-functional V segments, including TRBV6-2 and TRBV6-3, could not be told apart with the 87-base-pair reads, so those segments were excluded. The classifier was reported to diagnose cytomegalovirus status with high specificity and sensitivity in both the original and validation cohorts. A group of highly shared sequence variants was considered likely to be a technical artifact of the sequencing pipeline. According to a later analysis, most CMV-associated TCR beta chains appeared to be HLA-restricted, and the HLA associations seemed to be driven largely by CMV exposure. An association between a missense DCLRE1C variant and V-gene and J-gene trimming of TCR beta chains was found in a later genetic analysis and replicated in an independent cohort. Presence/absence analyses assumed roughly uniform sequencing depth across donors, an assumption that may not hold.

The cohort comprised some 730 healthy bone marrow donors. Cohort members were all nominally healthy when sampled, although unrecorded immune exposures were likely present. The donor tested CMV seropositive, placing the donor among the roughly 300 seropositive members of the cohort. A peripheral blood sample was collected from each donor, and TCR beta sequencing was performed on peripheral blood mononuclear cells. Genomic DNA was extracted from the blood cell samples with the Qiagen DNeasy Blood Extraction Kit. The library was made by the immunoSEQ multiplex PCR assay. The multiplex PCR relied on a mix of 60 forward primers for TCR Vbeta segments and 13 reverse primers for TCR Jbeta segments. Amplification of the CDR3 region of rearranged TCR beta genes was performed with a multiplex PCR assay on genomic DNA. The Illumina HiSeq System was used to sequence the amplified TCR beta libraries as 87-base-pair reads. As for the original processing: A later analysis counted about 80 million unique TCR beta chains across the roughly 700 repertoires, and 9.5 million to 11 million of these chains were shared by at least two donors. A nearest-neighbor algorithm error-corrected the raw reads and collapsed the reads into unique sequences, merging closely related sequences to remove PCR and sequencing errors. V, D and J gene segments were assigned by aligning CDR3 sequences to IMGT reference sequences. Each retained sequence needed at least a six-nucleotide match to both a V gene segment and a J gene segment. Rearrangements were classified as productive when the CDR3 lacked stop codons and remained in frame with V and J, and all other rearrangements were classified as non-productive. CDR3 was defined by IMGT convention, running from the second conserved V-encoded cysteine to the conserved J-encoded phenylalanine. Sequences without an unambiguous match to a single V gene segment were excluded from the earlier analysis of approximately 600 of the donors. An earlier analysis of approximately 590 of the donors called V segments functional above 56.7% productive rearrangements and segregating when the between-donor standard deviation exceeded 5%. A statistical classification framework was built for diagnosing cytomegalovirus status from the catalog of TCR beta chain sequences. In a later analysis, V and J genes were assigned by comparing TCR nucleotide sequences against IMGT/GENE-DB human TR gene sequences. The TCRdist pipeline was used in a later analysis to assign CDR3 sequences and most-parsimonious VDJ recombination scenarios. In a later analysis, each TCR beta chain was defined by its CDR3 amino acid sequence together with its V-gene family, and reads lacking a unique V-gene family were excluded. A later analysis removed 592 highly shared, low-generation-probability nucleotide sequences to deal with suspected cross-contamination and a sequencing artifact. For each public chain, a later analysis derived a clonal expansion index from normalized ranks of inferred template counts within each repertoire. A later analysis computed generation probabilities with a VDJ recombination model fitted to out-of-frame rearrangements, and checked the results against IGoR. In a later analysis, hypergeometric tests were used to score TCR-TCR, TCR-HLA and TCR-CMV co-occurrence, with a repertoire-size bias correction applied to TCR pairs. A later analysis estimated false discovery rates by permuting HLA or CMV assignments 20 times. In a later analysis, co-occurring TCRs were grouped with DBSCAN, and TCRdist sequence similarity was added when clustering was performed within HLA-allele-positive subsets. Co-occurrence clustering excluded repertoires with fewer than 30,000 or more than 120,000 public chains, plus five with anomalous nucleotide sharing. The clones in this table, taken by TCRdb from immuneACCESS, are in-frame only. Not every clone is retained; where verified, under half of the shortfall comes from an unresolved V gene, and the cause of the rest is unknown. That table furnishes V, J and clone size, whereas the DNA furnished D and trimming. This sample holds more than 95,000 clones; 70% to 80% were observed only once. In total, the top ten clones hold roughly 5% of the sample.

A remark on this clone: No antigen is known for it. The sample holds no much larger clone one base away, and base qualities are not on file.

Measured from the cysteine to the phenylalanine, the CDR3 is 15 residues long. CDR3 DNA is the only sequence kept; it has 45 bases, read in frame from the first base. Trimming takes 4 bases off V and 3 bases off J; junction bases not matched to a gene: 5. The germline V gene sets CDR1 to LGHNA and CDR2 to YSLEER. The sequenced sample was PBMCs. This sequence was found in a middle-aged man in good health and CMV-seropositive. The sequence joins TRBV4-3 to TRBJ1-5; 8 central nucleotides agree with TRBD1. CDR3 sequence: CASSLSDRDNQPQHF. The bases read TGCGCCAGCAGCCTTTCGGACAGGGACAATCAGCCCCAGCATTTT.